The entry that follows covers one TCR beta chain sequence. Its target is not known. CDR1 MNHNS and CDR2 SASEGT come from the germline V gene. This CDR3 region has 15 residues. V shed 7 bases, J shed 5 bases, and the junction held 8 bases outside the gene matches. In the library, individual cDNA molecules carried attached unique molecular identifiers. A single record per CDR3 protein comes from TCRdb applying MiXCR to the 5' RACE reads. Seen here are some 59,000 distinct CDR3 sequences, approximately 10% observed once, and the top ten hold almost 4%. The data are from a study of early T cells in non-severe SARS-CoV-2 infection. Across the whole study: Investigators sequenced bulk RNA drawn from unsorted whole blood, and chains remained unpaired.

The study's findings and limits: Matching against VDJdb likely underestimated virus-specific expansions, favoring anti-spike CD8.

Sequencing used whole blood, obtained at baseline. This TCR was recovered from an adult who was a healthcare worker with PCR-confirmed SARS-CoV-2 infection or an uninfected control (not recorded which). The V gene is TRBV6-1, the J gene TRBJ2-1, with 10 bases lining up with TRBD2. The CDR3 DNA reads TGTGCCAGCAACAATAGAGCGGGAGGGGACAATGAGCAGTTCTTC. It yields the protein CASNNRAGGDNEQFF.